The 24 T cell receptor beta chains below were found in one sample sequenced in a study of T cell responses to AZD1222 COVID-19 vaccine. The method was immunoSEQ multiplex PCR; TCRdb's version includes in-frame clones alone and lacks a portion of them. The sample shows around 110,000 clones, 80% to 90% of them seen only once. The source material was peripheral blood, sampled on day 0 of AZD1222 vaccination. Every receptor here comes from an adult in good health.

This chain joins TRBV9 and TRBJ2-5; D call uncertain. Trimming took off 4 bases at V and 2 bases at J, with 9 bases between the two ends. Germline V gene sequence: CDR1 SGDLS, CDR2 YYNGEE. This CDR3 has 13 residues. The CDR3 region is CASSFSMQETQYF. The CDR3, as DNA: TGTGCCAGCAGCTTCTCCATGCAAGAGACCCAGTACTTC.

The CDR3 protein is CASSYTRGEQYF. The CDR3 coding sequence is TGTGCCAGCAGCTATACACGGGGGGAGCAGTACTTC. V and J are TRBV6-6 and TRBJ2-7; D might be TRBD2 (6 bases). Germline assignment: CDR1 MNHNY and CDR2 SVGAGI (reference sequence). Trimming shortened V by 6 bases and J by 7 bases, and 13 bases separated the two germline ends. The CDR3 spans 12 residues.

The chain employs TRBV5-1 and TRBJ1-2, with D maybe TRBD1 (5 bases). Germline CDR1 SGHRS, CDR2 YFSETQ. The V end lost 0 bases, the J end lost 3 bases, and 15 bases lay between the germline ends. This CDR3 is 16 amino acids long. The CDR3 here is CASSLASGSRDYGYTF. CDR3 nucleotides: TGCGCCAGCAGCTTGGCATCCGGATCCAGGGACTATGGCTACACCTTC.

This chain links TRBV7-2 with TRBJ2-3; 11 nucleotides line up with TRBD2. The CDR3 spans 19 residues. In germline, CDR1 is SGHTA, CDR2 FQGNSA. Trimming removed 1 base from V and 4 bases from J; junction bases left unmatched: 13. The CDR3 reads CASSLVGTSGGRRADTQYF. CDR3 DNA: TGTGCCAGCAGCTTAGTGGGAACTAGCGGGGGAAGACGCGCAGATACGCAGTATTTT.

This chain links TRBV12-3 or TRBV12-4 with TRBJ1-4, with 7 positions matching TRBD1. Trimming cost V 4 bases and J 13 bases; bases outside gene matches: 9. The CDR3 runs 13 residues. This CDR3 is CASSSLKWDRLFF. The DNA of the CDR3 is TGTGCCAGCAGTTCCCTCAAATGGGACAGACTGTTTTTT.

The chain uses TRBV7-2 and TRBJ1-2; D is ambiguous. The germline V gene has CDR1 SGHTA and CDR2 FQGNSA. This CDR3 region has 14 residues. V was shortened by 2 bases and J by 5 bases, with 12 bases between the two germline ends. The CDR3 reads CASSLSELVYGYTF. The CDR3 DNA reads TGTGCCAGCAGCTTATCAGAGTTAGTGTATGGCTACACCTTC.

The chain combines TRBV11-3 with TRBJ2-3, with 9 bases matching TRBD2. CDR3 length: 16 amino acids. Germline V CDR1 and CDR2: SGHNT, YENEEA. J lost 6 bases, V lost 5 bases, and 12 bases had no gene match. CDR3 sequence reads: CASSPGVAGARDTQYF. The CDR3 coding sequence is TGTGCCAGCAGCCCAGGGGTAGCGGGAGCTAGGGATACGCAGTATTTT. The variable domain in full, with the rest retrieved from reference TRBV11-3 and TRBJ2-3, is EAGVVQSPRYKIIEKKQPVAFWCNPISGHNTLYWYLQNLGQGPELLIRYENEEAVDDSQLPKDRFSAERLKGVDSTLKIQPAELGDSAVYLCASSPGVAGARDTQYFGPGTRLTVL.

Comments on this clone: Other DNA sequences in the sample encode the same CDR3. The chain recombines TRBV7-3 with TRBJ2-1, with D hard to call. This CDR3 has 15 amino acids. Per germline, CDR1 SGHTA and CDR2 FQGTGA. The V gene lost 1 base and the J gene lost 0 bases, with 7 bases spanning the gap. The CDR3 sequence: CASSLSGSSYNEQFF. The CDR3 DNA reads TGTGCCAGCAGCTTAAGCGGCTCCTCCTACAATGAGCAGTTCTTC.

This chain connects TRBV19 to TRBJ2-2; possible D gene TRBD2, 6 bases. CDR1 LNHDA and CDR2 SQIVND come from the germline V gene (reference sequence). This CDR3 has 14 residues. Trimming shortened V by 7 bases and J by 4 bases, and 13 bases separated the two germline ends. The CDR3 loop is CASTTGRSTGELFF. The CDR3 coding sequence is TGTGCCAGTACCACTGGGAGGTCCACCGGGGAGCTGTTTTTT.

This CDR3 is CAISESSSSYEQYF. The DNA of the CDR3 is TGTGCCATCAGTGAGTCCTCTAGCTCCTACGAGCAGTACTTC. The V and J genes are TRBV10-3 and TRBJ2-7; D not resolved. Germline CDR1 is ENHRY and CDR2 is SYGVKD. CDR3 length: 14 residues. The V end was cut by 0 bases, the J end by 0 bases, with 6 bases between.

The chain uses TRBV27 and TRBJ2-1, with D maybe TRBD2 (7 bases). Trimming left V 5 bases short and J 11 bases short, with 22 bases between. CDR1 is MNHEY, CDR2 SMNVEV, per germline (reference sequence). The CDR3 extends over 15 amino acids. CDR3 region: CASSLRGADGNKQFF. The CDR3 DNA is TGTGCCAGCAGTCTCCGGGGGGCGGACGGGAATAAGCAGTTCTTC.

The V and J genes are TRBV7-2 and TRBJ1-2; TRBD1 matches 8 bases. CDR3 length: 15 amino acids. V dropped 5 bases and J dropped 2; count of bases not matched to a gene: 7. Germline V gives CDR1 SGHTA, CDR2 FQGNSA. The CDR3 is CASSRTGKSNYGYTF. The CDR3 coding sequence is TGTGCCAGCAGCCGGACAGGGAAGTCCAACTATGGCTACACCTTC.

CDR3 sequence reads: CASSYSYGGRTDTQYF. CDR3 in DNA: TGTGCCAGCAGTTACTCATACGGGGGACGCACAGATACGCAGTATTTT. This chain uses TRBV6-5 with TRBJ2-3; D is perhaps TRBD2 (6 bases). Germline CDR1 and CDR2: MNHEY and SVGAGI. The CDR3 loop spans 16 amino acids. V shed 0 bases and J shed 1 base, with 11 bases lying between them.

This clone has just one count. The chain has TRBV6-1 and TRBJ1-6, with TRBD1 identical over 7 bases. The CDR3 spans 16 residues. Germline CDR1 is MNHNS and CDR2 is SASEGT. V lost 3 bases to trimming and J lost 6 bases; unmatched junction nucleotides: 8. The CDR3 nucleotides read TGTGCCAGCAGTGATCGCCGAGGGGGCGGTAATTCACCCCTCCACTTT. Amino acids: CASSDRRGGGNSPLHF.

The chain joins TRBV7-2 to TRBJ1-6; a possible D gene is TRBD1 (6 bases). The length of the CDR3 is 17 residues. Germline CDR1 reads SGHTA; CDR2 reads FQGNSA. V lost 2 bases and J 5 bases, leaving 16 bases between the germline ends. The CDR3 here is CASSLSPPGHNNSPLHF. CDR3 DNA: TGTGCCAGCAGCTTATCCCCACCGGGACACAATAATTCACCCCTCCACTTT.

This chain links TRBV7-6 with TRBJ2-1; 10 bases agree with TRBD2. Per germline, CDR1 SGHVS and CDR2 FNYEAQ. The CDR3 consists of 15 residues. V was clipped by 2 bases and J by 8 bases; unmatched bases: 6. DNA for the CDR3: TGTGCCAGCAGCTTATTGTCTAGCGGGAGCTATGAGCAGTTCTTC. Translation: CASSLLSSGSYEQFF.

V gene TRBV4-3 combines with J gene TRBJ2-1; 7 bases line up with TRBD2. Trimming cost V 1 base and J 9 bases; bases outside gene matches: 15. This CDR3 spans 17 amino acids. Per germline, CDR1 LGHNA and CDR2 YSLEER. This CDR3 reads CASSQVAGVFPFGEQFF. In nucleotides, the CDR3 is TGCGCCAGCAGCCAAGTGGCGGGGGTGTTCCCCTTTGGTGAGCAGTTCTTC.

The CDR3 DNA is TGTGCCAGCAGCGAGGGACAGGGGGCTTGGGAGACCCAGTACTTC. This sequence encodes CASSEGQGAWETQYF. V and J are TRBV5-5 and TRBJ2-5; TRBD1 matches 12 bases. V lost 4 bases and J lost 5; bases outside the gene matches: 6. CDR3 length: 15 amino acids. Germline CDR1 is SGHKS and CDR2 is YYEKEE (reference sequence).

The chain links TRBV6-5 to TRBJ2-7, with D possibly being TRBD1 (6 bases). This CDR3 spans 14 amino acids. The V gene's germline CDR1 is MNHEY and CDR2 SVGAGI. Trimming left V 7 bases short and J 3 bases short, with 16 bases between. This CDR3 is CASTGTPTFYEQYF. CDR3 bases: TGTGCCAGCACTGGGACACCGACCTTCTACGAGCAGTACTTC.

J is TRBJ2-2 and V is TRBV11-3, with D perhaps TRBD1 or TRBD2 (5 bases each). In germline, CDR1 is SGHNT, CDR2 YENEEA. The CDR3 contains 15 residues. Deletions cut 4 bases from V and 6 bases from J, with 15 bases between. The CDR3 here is CASSSGTRTSGELFF. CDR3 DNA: TGTGCCAGCAGCTCCGGGACCCGAACTTCCGGGGAGCTGTTTTTT.

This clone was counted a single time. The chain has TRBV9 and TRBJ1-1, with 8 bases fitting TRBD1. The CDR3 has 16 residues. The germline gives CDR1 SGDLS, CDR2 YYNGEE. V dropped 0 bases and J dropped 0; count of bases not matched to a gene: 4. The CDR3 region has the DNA TGTGCCAGCAGCGTAGACGGACAGGGAGTGAACACTGAAGCTTTCTTT. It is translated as CASSVDGQGVNTEAFF.

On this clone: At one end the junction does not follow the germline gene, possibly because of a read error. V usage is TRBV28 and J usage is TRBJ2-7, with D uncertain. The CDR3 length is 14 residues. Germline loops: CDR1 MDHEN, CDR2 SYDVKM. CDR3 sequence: CASSLDLGADEQYF. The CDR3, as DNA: TGTGCCAGCAGTTTGGACCTGGGCGCTGACGAGCAGTACTTT.

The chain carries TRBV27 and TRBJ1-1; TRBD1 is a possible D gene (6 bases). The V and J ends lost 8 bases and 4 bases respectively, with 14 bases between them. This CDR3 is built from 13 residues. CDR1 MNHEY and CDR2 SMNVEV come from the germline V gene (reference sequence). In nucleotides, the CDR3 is TGTGCCAGCGGAGATGGGGGGGCCACTGAAGCTTTCTTT. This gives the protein CASGDGGATEAFF.

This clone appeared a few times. This CDR3 reads CASSAPHRAFYGYTF. The CDR3 DNA reads as TGTGCCAGCAGTGCCCCCCACAGGGCTTTCTATGGCTACACCTTC. The rearrangement uses TRBV28 and TRBJ1-2; maybe TRBD1 (6 bases). The length of the CDR3 is 15 residues. Trimming pared 5 bases from V and 4 bases from J, leaving 17 bases between. Germline V CDR1 and CDR2: MDHEN, SYDVKM.